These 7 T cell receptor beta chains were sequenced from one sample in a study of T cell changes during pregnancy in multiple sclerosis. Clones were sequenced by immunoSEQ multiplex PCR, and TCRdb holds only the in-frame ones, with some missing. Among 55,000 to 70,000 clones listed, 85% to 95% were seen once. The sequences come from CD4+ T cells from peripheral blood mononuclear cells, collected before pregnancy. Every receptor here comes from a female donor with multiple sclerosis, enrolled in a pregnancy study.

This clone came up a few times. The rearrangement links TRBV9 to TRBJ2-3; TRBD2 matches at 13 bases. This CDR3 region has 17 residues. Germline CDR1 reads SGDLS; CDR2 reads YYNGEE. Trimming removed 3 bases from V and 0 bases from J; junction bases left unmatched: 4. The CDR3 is CASSGGTSGTSTDTQYF. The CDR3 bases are TGTGCCAGCAGCGGGGGGACTAGCGGGACTAGCACAGATACGCAGTATTTT.

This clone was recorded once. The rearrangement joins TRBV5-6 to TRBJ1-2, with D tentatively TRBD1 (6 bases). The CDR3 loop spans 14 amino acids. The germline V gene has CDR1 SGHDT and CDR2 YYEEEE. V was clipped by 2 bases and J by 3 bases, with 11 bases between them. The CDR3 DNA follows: TGTGCCAGCAGCTTCATCTCAGGGGACTATGGCTACACCTTC. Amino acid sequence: CASSFISGDYGYTF.

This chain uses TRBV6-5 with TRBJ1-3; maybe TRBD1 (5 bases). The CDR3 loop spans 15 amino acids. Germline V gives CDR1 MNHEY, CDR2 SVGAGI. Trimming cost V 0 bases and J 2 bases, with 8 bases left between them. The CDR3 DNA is TGTGCCAGCAGTTACTCGTCGGGGGCTGGAAACACCATATATTTT. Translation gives CASSYSSGAGNTIYF.

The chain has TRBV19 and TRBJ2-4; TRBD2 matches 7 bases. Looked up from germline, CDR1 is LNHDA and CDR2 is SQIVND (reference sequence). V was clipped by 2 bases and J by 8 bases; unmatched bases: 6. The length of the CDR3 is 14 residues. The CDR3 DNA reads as TGTGCCAGTAGTATACCAGGGAGGGAGGACATTCAGTACTTC. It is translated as CASSIPGREDIQYF.

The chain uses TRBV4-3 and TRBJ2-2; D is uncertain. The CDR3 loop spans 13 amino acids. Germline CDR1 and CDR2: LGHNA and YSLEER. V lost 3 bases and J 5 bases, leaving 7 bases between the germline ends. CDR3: CASSQRLTGELFF. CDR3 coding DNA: TGCGCCAGCAGCCAGAGACTTACCGGGGAGCTGTTTTTT.

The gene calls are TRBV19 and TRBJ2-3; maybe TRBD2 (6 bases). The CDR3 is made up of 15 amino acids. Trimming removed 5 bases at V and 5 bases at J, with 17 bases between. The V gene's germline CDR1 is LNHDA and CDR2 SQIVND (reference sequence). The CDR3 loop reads CASSSTSWTQDTQYF. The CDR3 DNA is TGTGCCAGTAGTTCGACTAGTTGGACACAAGATACGCAGTATTTT.

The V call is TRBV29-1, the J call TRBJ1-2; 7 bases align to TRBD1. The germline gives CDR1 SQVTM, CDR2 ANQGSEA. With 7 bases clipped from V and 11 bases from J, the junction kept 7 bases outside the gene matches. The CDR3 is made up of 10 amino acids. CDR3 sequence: CSGGDRDYTF. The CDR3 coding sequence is TGCAGCGGCGGAGACAGGGATTACACCTTC.